The 32 T cell receptor beta chains below come from one sample, sequenced in a study of OX40 agonist ivuxolimab in advanced cancers. Library prep was done by the immunoSEQ multiplex PCR assay. The table comes from immuneACCESS by way of TCRdb, which keeps in-frame sequences with V and J called. Part of the clones is missing from these tables; in studies checked, under half for an unresolved V gene and the rest for unknown reasons. This sample has around 80,000 clones in its table, and 89% of those were observed once. The leading ten clones occupy roughly 0.2% of the sample. The specimen was CD4+ or CD8+ T cells sorted from blood, collected in a trial of the OX40 agonist ivuxolimab. These receptors were taken from an adult with an advanced solid tumor such as melanoma, head and neck, liver or kidney cancer.

The chain has TRBV30 and TRBJ1-1; the match to TRBD1 covers 8 bases. V dropped 0 bases and J dropped 7; count of bases not matched to a gene: 13. Germline V lookup: CDR1 GTSNPN, CDR2 SVGIG (reference sequence). The CDR3 is 16 residues long. CDR3 sequence reads: CAWSVGTGGSRGEAFF. CDR3 DNA sequence: TGTGCCTGGAGTGTTGGTACAGGGGGGTCAAGAGGTGAAGCTTTCTTT.

The rearrangement uses TRBV5-1 and TRBJ1-1, with D maybe TRBD1 (6 bases). The CDR3 is made up of 14 amino acids. The V end lost 0 bases, the J end lost 1 base, and 7 bases lay between the germline ends. CDR1 and CDR2 (germline): SGHRS, YFSETQ. In DNA form, the CDR3 reads TGCGCCAGCAGCTTGGGGACAGCGAACACTGAAGCTTTCTTT. As protein: CASSLGTANTEAFF. The full variable domain, with the rest looked up from reference TRBV5-1 and TRBJ1-1, is KAGVTQTPRYLIKTRGQQVTLSCSPISGHRSVSWYQQTPGQGLQFLFEYFSETQRNKGNFPGRFSGRQFSNSRSEMNVSTLELGDSALYLCASSLGTANTEAFFGQGTRLTVV.

The chain links TRBV6-6 to TRBJ2-2; 8 positions match TRBD1. V lost 6 bases and J lost 6; bases outside the gene matches: 6. The CDR3 covers 14 residues. The V gene's germline CDR1 is MNHNY and CDR2 SVGAGI (reference sequence). CDR3 nucleotides: TGTGCCAGCAGACGAAGGACAGGGCCCGGGGAGCTGTTTTTT. This encodes CASRRRTGPGELFF.

V gene TRBV5-1 combines with J gene TRBJ2-7; D possibly matches TRBD1 or TRBD2 (5 bases each). Germline CDR1 is SGHRS and CDR2 is YFSETQ. The CDR3 is 15 residues long. Trimming shortened V by 2 bases and J by 0 bases, and 12 bases separated the two germline ends. This CDR3 is CASSFGTASSYEQYF. The CDR3 region has the DNA TGCGCCAGCAGCTTTGGGACGGCTAGCTCCTACGAGCAGTACTTC.

This chain connects TRBV5-1 to TRBJ2-1; possibly TRBD2 for D (6 bases). The CDR3 totals 16 residues. V was cut by 7 bases and J by 3 bases, with 20 bases left in between. The germline V gene has CDR1 SGHRS and CDR2 YFSETQ. DNA for the CDR3: TGCGCCAGCCGCTACCCTCGGCGGGGCGACTACAATGAGCAGTTCTTC. Its protein is CASRYPRRGDYNEQFF.

This sequence joins TRBV29-1 and TRBJ1-2; D ambiguous. Per germline, CDR1 SQVTM and CDR2 ANQGSEA. This CDR3 has 13 amino acids. Trimming cost V 4 bases and J 4 bases, with 13 bases left between them. CDR3: CSVGGPPIYGYTF. In DNA form, the CDR3 reads TGCAGCGTTGGAGGCCCTCCAATCTATGGCTACACCTTC. The full variable domain, in which reference TRBV29-1 and TRBJ1-2 provide the parts outside the CDR3, is SAVISQKPSRDICQRGTSLTIQCQVDSQVTMMFWYRQQPGQSLTLIATANQGSEATYESGFVIDKFPISRPNLTFSTLTVSNMSPEDSSIYLCSVGGPPIYGYTFGSGTRLTVV.

The V gene is TRBV6-5, the J gene TRBJ2-2; 8 nucleotides align to TRBD2. There are 15 residues in the CDR3. Germline V gene sequence: CDR1 MNHEY, CDR2 SVGAGI. With 5 bases clipped from V and 1 base from J, the junction kept 3 bases outside the gene matches. The CDR3 sequence is CASSKSGGNTGELFF. DNA for the CDR3: TGTGCCAGCAGTAAAAGCGGGGGGAACACCGGGGAGCTGTTTTTT.

The J gene is TRBJ2-7, the V gene TRBV5-4, with D unclear. V lost 0 bases, J lost 3 bases, and 7 bases lay in between. The CDR3 length is 13 residues. Germline loops: CDR1 SGHNT, CDR2 YYREEE (reference sequence). The CDR3 DNA sequence: TGTGCCAGCAGCTTGGACGGATTCTACGAGCAGTACTTC. Encoded protein: CASSLDGFYEQYF.

CDR3 in amino acids: CAWSVKGPSNSPLHF. In DNA, the CDR3 is TGTGCCTGGAGTGTAAAGGGGCCAAGCAATTCACCCCTCCACTTT. The chain links TRBV30 to TRBJ1-6, with D possibly TRBD1 on 5 matching bases. The germline V and J ends were trimmed by 0 bases and 7 bases, with 13 bases remaining between them. The CDR3 length is 15 residues. In germline, CDR1 is GTSNPN, CDR2 SVGIG (reference sequence).

V usage is TRBV6-1 and J usage is TRBJ1-5; no firm D call. V was cut by 0 bases and J by 7 bases, with 13 bases left in between. Germline loops: CDR1 MNHNS, CDR2 SASEGT. This CDR3 spans 15 amino acids. The CDR3, as DNA: TGTGCCAGCAGTGAAGCGGGCGGGGATTGGCAGCCCCAGCATTTT. Translation: CASSEAGGDWQPQHF.

This chain links TRBV10-3 with TRBJ2-7; D is undetermined. The CDR3 consists of 13 residues. V was shortened by 0 bases and J by 6 bases, with 9 bases between the two germline ends. Germline V lookup: CDR1 ENHRY, CDR2 SYGVKD. DNA for the CDR3: TGTGCCATCAGTGAGTCGATTTTGGGCGAGCAGTACTTC. Translating it yields CAISESILGEQYF.

The chain has TRBV10-1 and TRBJ1-3; no clear D. Germline V gene data show CDR1 as WNHNN and CDR2 as SYGVQD (reference sequence). The CDR3 is 16 residues long. Trimming pared 7 bases from V and 2 bases from J, leaving 18 bases between. CDR3: CASTLEGLTTGNTIYF. CDR3 DNA sequence: TGCGCCAGCACCCTGGAGGGCCTGACAACTGGAAACACCATATATTTT.

The rearrangement uses TRBV19 and TRBJ1-4, with D possibly TRBD1 on 5 matching bases. The CDR3 consists of 14 residues. Per germline, CDR1 LNHDA and CDR2 SQIVND (reference sequence). V gave up 3 bases and J gave up 0 bases, with 5 bases separating them. The CDR3: CASSMGPTNEKLFF. DNA of the CDR3: TGTGCCAGTAGTATGGGGCCAACTAATGAAAAACTGTTTTTT. Full variable domain (remainder filled in from reference TRBV19 and TRBJ1-4): DGGITQSPKYLFRKEGQNVTLSCEQNLNHDAMYWYRQDPGQGLRLIYYSQIVNDFQKGDIAEGYSVSREKKESFPLTVTSAQKNPTAFYLCASSMGPTNEKLFFGSGTQLSVL.

J is TRBJ2-2 and V is TRBV6-1; TRBD2 matches 12 bases. CDR3 size: 14 residues. The J segment lost 4 bases and the V segment lost 6 bases, leaving 0 bases of the junction unmatched. Looked up from germline, CDR1 is MNHNS and CDR2 is SASEGT. Written as DNA, the CDR3 is TGTGCCAGCAGGACTAGCGGGAGCACCGGGGAGCTGTTTTTT. It encodes CASRTSGSTGELFF.

This clone was picked up a small number of times. The chain joins TRBV28 to TRBJ1-2, with D unresolved. V gave up 4 bases and J gave up 3 bases, with 18 bases separating them. CDR3 length: 16 amino acids. The germline V gene encodes CDR1 MDHEN and CDR2 SYDVKM. The DNA of the CDR3 is TGTGCCAGCAGTTCGTACAAGGGTGGAGGTTACTATGGCTACACCTTC. Translating it yields CASSSYKGGGYYGYTF.

The chain couples TRBV5-5 to TRBJ2-7; TRBD1 might be the D (5 bases). CDR1 and CDR2 from the germline V gene are SGHKS and YYEKEE (reference sequence). CDR3 length: 15 residues. The V end lost 0 bases, the J end lost 4 bases, and 14 bases lay between the germline ends. The CDR3, as DNA: TGTGCCAGCAGCTTGGCCGGCAGCTACAGGTACGAGCAGTACTTC. Translating gives CASSLAGSYRYEQYF.

The chain links TRBV11-1 to TRBJ1-6; 9 bases line up with TRBD1. The germline V gene has CDR1 SGHAT and CDR2 FQDESV (reference sequence). This CDR3 comprises 14 residues. The J segment lost 10 bases and the V segment lost 3 bases, leaving 4 bases of the junction unmatched. This CDR3 reads CASSFGTGLSPLHF. Here the CDR3 DNA reads TGTGCCAGCAGCTTCGGGACAGGGTTATCACCCCTCCACTTT.

This clone was seen a few times. The chain employs TRBV30 and TRBJ1-1; no clear D. Deletions cut 3 bases from V and 0 bases from J, with 8 bases between. CDR1 and CDR2 from the germline V gene are GTSNPN and SVGIG (reference sequence). The CDR3 is 13 residues long. CDR3 region: CAWRTTMNTEAFF. In DNA form, the CDR3 reads TGTGCCTGGAGGACAACGATGAACACTGAAGCTTTCTTT.

The chain combines TRBV2 with TRBJ1-5; 7 bases match TRBD1. The V and J ends lost 5 bases and 3 bases, in that order; junction bases with no gene match: 4. Germline V gene data show CDR1 as SNHLY and CDR2 as FYNNEI. This CDR3 has 14 amino acids. The CDR3 DNA reads as TGTGCCAGCAGTAGGGACAGCAACAATCAGCCCCAGCATTTT. Its protein product is CASSRDSNNQPQHF. The whole variable domain, filled in from reference TRBV2 and TRBJ1-5, reads EPEVTQTPSHQVTQMGQEVILRCVPISNHLYFYWYRQILGQKVEFLVSFYNNEISEKSEIFDDQFSVERPDGSNFTLKIRSTKLEDSAMYFCASSRDSNNQPQHFGDGTRLSIL.

V usage is TRBV19 and J usage is TRBJ1-1; perhaps TRBD1 as D (6 bases). V was trimmed by 4 bases and J by 5 bases, leaving 14 bases between them. This CDR3 comprises 14 residues. Germline CDR1 reads LNHDA; CDR2 reads SQIVND (reference sequence). Written as DNA, the CDR3 is TGTGCCAGTAGTAGGGGGGGGCGCGTGACTGAAGCTTTCTTT. Translating it yields CASSRGGRVTEAFF.

This chain joins TRBV5-4 and TRBJ1-3; 8 bases map to TRBD1. Losses at the gene ends were 1 base for V and 4 bases for J; bases not matched to a gene: 1. Germline assignment: CDR1 SGHNT and CDR2 YYREEE (reference sequence). The CDR3 is 14 residues long. CDR3 in amino acids: CASSLQGAGNTIYF. CDR3 DNA: TGTGCCAGCAGCTTGCAGGGGGCCGGAAACACCATATATTTT.

This chain joins TRBV15 and TRBJ2-4, with a possible D match to TRBD2 (6 bases). Per germline, CDR1 LNHNV and CDR2 YYDKDF (reference sequence). This CDR3 has 18 residues. With 0 bases removed from V and 0 bases from J, the gap between germline ends came to 15 bases. The CDR3 DNA reads as TGTGCCACCAGCAGAGATACGTGGGGGGATCCAGCCAAAAACATTCAGTACTTC. Amino acids: CATSRDTWGDPAKNIQYF.

This clone was recorded a few times. The chain links TRBV30 to TRBJ1-1; the D is unclear. The V end lost 0 bases, the J end lost 7 bases, and 6 bases lay between the germline ends. The CDR3 runs to 11 residues. Germline V gene lookup returns CDR1 GTSNPN and CDR2 SVGIG (reference sequence). CDR3 in amino acids: CAWSVAFEAFF. The DNA of the CDR3 is TGTGCCTGGAGTGTGGCTTTTGAAGCTTTCTTT.

The chain combines TRBV5-1 with TRBJ2-1, with 9 bases that match TRBD2. The CDR3 is 15 amino acids. Per the germline V gene, CDR1 is SGHRS and CDR2 is YFSETQ. V shed 0 bases and J 9 bases; nucleotides not matched to a gene: 7. CDR3 loop: CASSLVSGSSGEQFF. The CDR3 coding sequence is TGCGCCAGCAGCTTGGTTAGCGGGAGTTCGGGTGAGCAGTTCTTC.

V gene TRBV7-9 combines with J gene TRBJ2-3; D is perhaps TRBD1 (6 bases). Per the germline V gene, CDR1 is SEHNR and CDR2 is FQNEAQ (reference sequence). V lost 4 bases to trimming and J lost 2 bases, with 13 bases between them. This CDR3 spans 15 amino acids. DNA for the CDR3: TGTGCCAGCAGCTCTACGACAGGTTACACAGATACGCAGTATTTT. Translating gives CASSSTTGYTDTQYF.

The J gene is TRBJ1-6, the V gene TRBV30, with D possibly TRBD1 on 6 matching bases. Trimming shortened V by 4 bases and J by 0 bases, and 16 bases separated the two germline ends. CDR1 and CDR2 from the germline V gene are GTSNPN and SVGIG (reference sequence). The CDR3 extends over 17 amino acids. The CDR3 DNA is TGTGCCTGGAATTCTGGACAGACGAGCTCCTATAATTCACCCCTCCACTTT. Protein product: CAWNSGQTSSYNSPLHF.

This chain connects TRBV29-1 to TRBJ1-1; D is possibly TRBD1 (6 bases). Germline CDR1 SQVTM, CDR2 ANQGSEA. This CDR3 contains 12 residues. V was pared by 6 bases and J by 5 bases, with 13 bases between. The CDR3 DNA sequence: TGCAGCGTGGATGCAGGGGTAACTGAAGCTTTCTTT. Protein product: CSVDAGVTEAFF. The full variable domain, rest sourced from reference TRBV29-1 and TRBJ1-1, is SAVISQKPSRDICQRGTSLTIQCQVDSQVTMMFWYRQQPGQSLTLIATANQGSEATYESGFVIDKFPISRPNLTFSTLTVSNMSPEDSSIYLCSVDAGVTEAFFGQGTRLTVV.

The gene calls are TRBV18 and TRBJ1-5; 7 bases are a match to TRBD1. This CDR3 has 20 residues. Trimming removed 3 bases from V and 11 bases from J; junction bases left unmatched: 28. Germline loops: CDR1 KGHSH, CDR2 LQKENI. The CDR3 DNA follows: TGTGCCAGCTCACCCACCACCCAGGGACAGAACCCCCATGAAATCAGGGCCCAGCATTTT. This encodes CASSPTTQGQNPHEIRAQHF.

The chain links TRBV30 to TRBJ1-6; D remains unclear. The germline V and J ends were trimmed by 3 bases and 7 bases, with 10 bases remaining between them. This CDR3 has 13 amino acids. Germline values: CDR1 GTSNPN, CDR2 SVGIG (reference sequence). CDR3 coding DNA: TGTGCCTGGAGAGGTGAGAGGAATTCACCCCTCCACTTT. Protein: CAWRGERNSPLHF.

This clone was seen only once. The gene calls are TRBV14 and TRBJ2-3; 8 nucleotides agree with TRBD1. The CDR3 totals 14 residues. After removal of 6 bases from V and 1 base from J, the junction contained 3 bases not matched to a gene. In germline, CDR1 is SGHDN, CDR2 FVKESK. The CDR3 sequence is CASRPTGGTDTQYF. The CDR3, as DNA: TGTGCCAGCAGACCGACAGGGGGCACAGATACGCAGTATTTT.

The gene calls are TRBV6-5 and TRBJ2-7, with 8 bases fitting TRBD1. Germline V gene sequence: CDR1 MNHEY, CDR2 SVGAGI. Trimming cost V 4 bases and J 0 bases; bases outside gene matches: 5. This CDR3 is 15 amino acids long. The CDR3: CASSSNRGSSYEQYF. In nucleotides, the CDR3 is TGTGCCAGCAGTTCGAACAGGGGGAGCTCCTACGAGCAGTACTTC.

The chain links TRBV11-3 to TRBJ2-7; D possibly corresponds to TRBD1 (5 bases). CDR3 size: 15 residues. Trimming removed 5 bases from V and 2 bases from J, with 16 bases in between. The germline gives CDR1 SGHNT, CDR2 YENEEA. CDR3 sequence reads: CASSPGADKPYEQYF. In DNA, the CDR3 is TGTGCCAGCAGCCCTGGGGCAGATAAACCCTACGAGCAGTACTTC.